This entry describes one TCR beta chain. The data are from a study of blood T cell repertoires in COVID-19. The V end lost 5 bases, the J end lost 6 bases, and 10 bases lay between the germline ends. This CDR3 spans 13 amino acids. Repertoires were generated with immunoSEQ multiplex PCR, while TCRdb's copy carries only in-frame clones and drops some. The sample yields roughly 250,000 clones, roughly 90% seen once. This TCR was sampled from a woman aged 40 to 50 who had recovered from COVID-19. V and J are TRBV12-3 or TRBV12-4 and TRBJ2-2, with no clear D. The specimen sequenced was peripheral blood. Here the CDR3 reads CASSTPPAGELFF. As DNA, the CDR3 is TGTGCCAGCAGTACCCCCCCGGCCGGGGAGCTGTTTTTT.